This T cell receptor (beta chain) stems from a study of cytomegalovirus exposure and HLA in healthy donors. Study details: Drawn from HLA-typed donors, 83 million or so unique TCRs were held in an early data release.

The PCR made use of 60 Vbeta and 13 Jbeta primers. Original processing methods: A later analysis tallied 80 million to 100 million unique TCR beta chains, 9.5 million to 14 million of them shared. The method was immunoSEQ multiplex PCR; TCRdb's version includes in-frame clones alone and lacks a portion of them. V and J calls and clone size are given by that table; D and trimming were obtained from the DNA. The data hold more than 50,000 clones, with around 80% observed a single time. V dropped 0 bases and J dropped 4 bases, with 13 bases sitting between them. This CDR3 has 15 residues. Looked up from germline, CDR1 is SGHTS and CDR2 is YDEGEE. This clone was observed a handful of times. Its antigen is undetermined. General study points: Among TCR beta chains, those listed as cytomegalovirus-associated numbered around 160. Further analysis, carried out later, found HLA-associated TCR beta chains more clonally expanded than equally common other chains.

J is TRBJ1-1 and V is TRBV5-8, with TRBD1 as a possible D gene (5 bases). Sequencing was performed on PBMCs. The sequence was collected from a woman aged 40 to 49 in good health and CMV-seropositive. The CDR3 coding sequence is TGTGCCAGCAGCTTGGATCCCCCGGGGGGCACTGAAGCTTTCTTT. Amino acids: CASSLDPPGGTEAFF. Supplemented by reference TRBV5-8 and TRBJ1-1, the full variable domain reads EAGVTQSPTHLIKTRGQQATLRCSPISGHTSVYWYQQALGLGLQFLLWYDEGEERNRGNFPPRFSGRQFPNYSSELNVNALELEDSALYLCASSLDPPGGTEAFFGQGTRLTVV.